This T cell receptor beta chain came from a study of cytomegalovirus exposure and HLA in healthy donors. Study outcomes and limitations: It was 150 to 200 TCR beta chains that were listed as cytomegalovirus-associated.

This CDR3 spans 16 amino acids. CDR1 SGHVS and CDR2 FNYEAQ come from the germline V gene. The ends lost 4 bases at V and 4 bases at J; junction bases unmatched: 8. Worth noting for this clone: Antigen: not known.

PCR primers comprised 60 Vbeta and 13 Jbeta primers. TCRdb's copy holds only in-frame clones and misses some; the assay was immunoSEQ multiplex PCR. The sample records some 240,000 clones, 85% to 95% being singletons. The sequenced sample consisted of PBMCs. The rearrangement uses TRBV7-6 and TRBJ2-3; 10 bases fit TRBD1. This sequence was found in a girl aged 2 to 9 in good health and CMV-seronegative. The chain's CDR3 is CASSSGTGVSADTQYF. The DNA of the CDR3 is TGTGCCAGCAGCTCCGGGACAGGGGTATCTGCAGATACGCAGTATTTT. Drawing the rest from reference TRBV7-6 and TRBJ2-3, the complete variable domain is GAGVSQSPRYKVTKRGQDVALRCDPISGHVSLYWYRQALGQGPEFLTYFNYEAQQDKSGLPNDRFSAERPEGSISTLTIQRTEQRDSAMYRCASSSGTGVSADTQYFGPGTRLTVL.